The clone carrying this T cell receptor beta chain was seen a handful of times. Antigen unknown. The data originate from a study of T cell responses to AZD1222 COVID-19 vaccine. General study results and limits: The study reported that nearly half of spike-specific TCRs target unmutated variant regions. Donors were largely white British and mainly female; clonal diversity was possibly underestimated.

Trimming removed 0 bases at V and 6 bases at J, with 16 bases between. The CDR3 covers 16 residues. Germline CDR1 and CDR2: SGHNT and YYREEE (reference sequence). The assay was immunoSEQ multiplex PCR, and TCRdb's table has in-frame clones only and misses some. This sample carries about 90,000 clones, around 85% of them seen once, and the ten largest clones take more than 7%. The receptor's source is an adult in good health. Sequencing used peripheral blood, obtained on day 0 of AZD1222 vaccination. The gene calls are TRBV5-4 and TRBJ2-1; TRBD2 is a possible D gene (6 bases). CDR3 amino acids: CASSLELGGIVNEQFF. CDR3 sequence (DNA): TGTGCCAGCAGCTTGGAGTTGGGAGGCATAGTCAATGAGCAGTTCTTC.